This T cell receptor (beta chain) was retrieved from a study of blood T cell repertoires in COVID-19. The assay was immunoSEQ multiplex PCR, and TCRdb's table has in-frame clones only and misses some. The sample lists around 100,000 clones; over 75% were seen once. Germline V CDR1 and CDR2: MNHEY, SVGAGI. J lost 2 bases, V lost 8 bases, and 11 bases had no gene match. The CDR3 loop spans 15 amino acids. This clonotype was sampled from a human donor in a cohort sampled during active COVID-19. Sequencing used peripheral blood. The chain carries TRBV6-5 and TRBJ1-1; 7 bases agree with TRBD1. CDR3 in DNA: TGTGCCAGCGAGCGCGGGACAGTTCGAAACACTGAAGCTTTCTTT. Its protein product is CASERGTVRNTEAFF.